Listed below are T cell receptor beta chains from one sample, sequenced in a study of T-cell memory formation after mild COVID-19. TCRdb processed the 5' RACE reads anew with MiXCR; each CDR3 protein has one entry. The sample carries 100,000 or so distinct CDR3 sequences, approximately 12% recorded once. Sequenced material: PBMCs or a T cell subset sorted from them (not recorded which). Every receptor here comes from a man younger than 30 who had mild COVID-19 (a few samples of this study predate the infection). Cell type and time point are not known. CDR3s leave out the opening cysteine and the closing phenylalanine or tryptophan.

V gene	J gene	CDR3 protein
TRBV4-1	TRBJ1-5	ASSQDLGINQPQH
TRBV9	TRBJ2-1	ASSVGQTYNEQF
TRBV6-4	TRBJ2-5	ASSEGEAGPQY
TRBV10-3	TRBJ2-1	AISESGGAAYNEQF
TRBV7-9	TRBJ2-3	ASSLQGLGGDTQY
TRBV4-1	TRBJ1-6	ASSQDPGGALH
TRBV12-3/TRBV12-4	TRBJ2-1	ASRNQRGAPSYNEQF
TRBV27	TRBJ2-3	ASRGVIADTQY
TRBV5-1	TRBJ2-3	ASSLAGLSTDTQY
TRBV7-9	TRBJ2-6	ASSLGRISGANVLT
TRBV29-1	TRBJ2-1	SVWTGKFENEQF
TRBV4-3	TRBJ2-5	ASSQEGHAKETQY
TRBV29-1	TRBJ2-5	SGGYSVETQY
TRBV6-5	TRBJ2-2	ASREGWTGELF
TRBV6-6	TRBJ1-6	ASSYGRTYPSNSPLH
TRBV3-1	TRBJ2-7	ASSQRGEQY
TRBV3-1	TRBJ2-5	ASIKAGGQETQY
TRBV2	TRBJ2-3	ASSEGRTGTDTQY
TRBV7-9	TRBJ1-2	ASSQPSARSLDGYT
TRBV7-9	TRBJ2-4	ASSFQGRGGKNIQY
TRBV7-9	TRBJ2-3	ASSSRRPRDRGQDTQY
TRBV7-9	TRBJ1-2	ASSLNSENYGYT